These 20 T cell receptor beta chains were sequenced from one sample in a study of T cells in Graves' hyperthyroidism and ophthalmopathy. The investigators amplified TCR beta CDR3 regions from RNA transcripts. The TCR CDR3 was amplified in a first-round RT-PCR using the HTBI primer set. TCRdb re-analysed the multiplex PCR reads in MiXCR, keeping a single row per CDR3 protein. The profile shows about 840,000 distinct CDR3 sequences, approximately 40% of them singletons. Sequencing used blood. All receptors derive from a man aged 18 to 29 with Graves' hyperthyroidism.

This clonotype was seen a single time. This chain joins TRBV20-1 and TRBJ1-5; possibly TRBD1 for D (5 bases). This CDR3 region has 10 residues. Looked up from germline, CDR1 is DFQATT and CDR2 is SNEGSKA (reference sequence). The germline V and J ends were trimmed by 0 bases and 11 bases, with 5 bases remaining between them. For the CDR3, the DNA is TGCAGTGCTAGAGAGGGGGCCCAGCATTTT. The encoded protein is CSAREGAQHF.

In its sample, this clonotype was seen many times. V is TRBV24-1 and J is TRBJ2-7; no firm D call. The germline V gene has CDR1 KGHDR and CDR2 SFDVKD. The CDR3 runs to 13 residues. With 3 bases removed from V and 0 bases from J, the gap between germline ends came to 5 bases. CDR3 sequence reads: CATSDNYSYEQYF. The CDR3 nucleotides read TGTGCCACCAGTGATAACTACTCCTACGAGCAGTACTTC.

This clonotype appeared a few times. This chain connects TRBV7-2 to TRBJ2-7; the match to TRBD1 covers 10 bases. The trim removed 5 bases at V and 0 bases at J, leaving 7 bases unmatched. This CDR3 has 16 residues. Germline loops: CDR1 SGHTA, CDR2 FQGNSA. The CDR3 DNA is TGTGCCAGCAGCGGTGGACAGGGGGGAATCTCCTACGAGCAGTACTTC. Residues: CASSGGQGGISYEQYF. The full variable domain, its missing parts supplied by reference TRBV7-2 and TRBJ2-7, is GAGVSQSPSNKVTEKGKDVELRCDPISGHTALYWYRQSLGQGLEFLIYFQGNSAPDKSGLPSDRFSAERTGGSVSTLTIQRTQQEDSAVYLCASSGGQGGISYEQYFGPGTRLTVT.

V and J are TRBV19 and TRBJ1-1; a possible D gene is TRBD1 (5 bases). Germline-derived CDR1 and CDR2 are LNHDA and SQIVND (reference sequence). V was cut by 3 bases and J by 0 bases, with 11 bases left in between. The CDR3 has 15 amino acids. The CDR3 DNA follows: TGTGCCAGTAGTATGGCGGACAAACTGAACACTGAAGCTTTCTTT. Its protein product is CASSMADKLNTEAFF.

This clonotype has a handful of counts. The gene calls are TRBV20-1 and TRBJ2-7; possibly TRBD1 for D (6 bases). The CDR3 is made up of 14 amino acids. V was clipped by 3 bases and J by 0 bases, with 12 bases between them. In germline, CDR1 is DFQATT, CDR2 SNEGSKA (reference sequence). The CDR3 here is CSASNWDNSYEQYF. DNA for the CDR3: TGCAGTGCTAGCAACTGGGACAACTCCTACGAGCAGTACTTC.

This clonotype has more than one count but fewer than ten. The CDR3, as DNA: TGTGCCAGCAGTTATTCCCCTACAGGGCACACTGAAGCTTTCTTT. Protein product: CASSYSPTGHTEAFF. This chain connects TRBV7-3 to TRBJ1-1; possible D gene TRBD1, 6 bases. CDR1 is SGHTA and CDR2 is FQGTGA in the germline V gene. The germline V and J ends were trimmed by 6 bases and 3 bases, with 17 bases remaining between them. The CDR3 has 15 residues. Full variable domain (missing parts from reference TRBV7-3 and TRBJ1-1): GAGVSQTPSNKVTEKGKYVELRCDPISGHTALYWYRQSLGQGPEFLIYFQGTGAADDSGLPNDRFFAVRPEGSVSTLKIQRTERGDSAVYLCASSYSPTGHTEAFFGQGTRLTVV.

The chain combines TRBV19 with TRBJ1-5; D gene ambiguous. Trimming took off 8 bases at V and 3 bases at J, with 11 bases between the two ends. This CDR3 is 13 amino acids long. Looked up from germline, CDR1 is LNHDA and CDR2 is SQIVND (reference sequence). The CDR3 DNA reads as TGTGCCAGTGCTAGAGGCTTCAATCAGCCCCAGCATTTT. Translating gives CASARGFNQPQHF.

This clonotype came up a few times. The CDR3: CASSKGGGGLDEQYF. Written as DNA, the CDR3 is TGCGCCAGCAGCAAGGGAGGGGGAGGTTTGGACGAGCAGTACTTC. The V gene is TRBV5-1, the J gene TRBJ2-7, with D possibly TRBD2 on 7 matching bases. CDR1 SGHRS and CDR2 YFSETQ come from the germline V gene. Trimming pared 4 bases from V and 5 bases from J, leaving 19 bases between. The CDR3 spans 15 residues.

In the case of this clonotype: A much larger clone lies one base from this, so it may be a read error. The V call is TRBV15, the J call TRBJ2-2; no clear D. The germline CDR1 and CDR2 sequences are LNHNV and YYDKDF (reference sequence). This CDR3 is 13 amino acids long. CDR3 DNA: TGTGCCACCAGCGGAGAAAAGATAGGGGAGCTGTTTTTT. The encoded protein is CATSGEKIGELFF.

This clonotype was picked up a small number of times. The V and J genes are TRBV6-5 and TRBJ2-7; TRBD1 matches 8 bases. The CDR3 spans 15 residues. Germline trimming cut 1 base from V and 3 bases from J; bases unmatched to any gene: 5. CDR1 and CDR2 (germline): MNHEY, SVGAGI. The CDR3 coding sequence is TGTGCCAGCAGTTACTTGGGGACAGGACACTACGAGCAGTACTTC. It specifies CASSYLGTGHYEQYF.

The V gene is TRBV10-2, the J gene TRBJ2-3; D is unclear. Germline V lookup: CDR1 WSHSY, CDR2 SAAADI. Trimming stripped 8 bases from V and 4 bases from J, with 16 bases between. This CDR3 has 14 amino acids. The chain's CDR3 is CASSEISHADTQYF. The CDR3 bases are TGCGCCAGCTCGGAAATCTCGCACGCAGATACGCAGTATTTT.

This clonotype has a count of ten or more. V is TRBV10-3 and J is TRBJ2-5; 7 nucleotides line up with TRBD1. The CDR3 is 13 residues long. V shed 4 bases and J 4 bases; nucleotides not matched to a gene: 3. From germline, CDR1 is ENHRY and CDR2 SYGVKD. The CDR3 reads CAISVQGLETQYF. In DNA, the CDR3 is TGTGCCATCAGTGTACAGGGGTTAGAGACCCAGTACTTC.

This clonotype was seen at least ten times. The rearrangement links TRBV10-2 to TRBJ1-2; D call uncertain. There are 14 residues in the CDR3. Trimming removed 3 bases from V and 4 bases from J, with 12 bases in between. The germline gives CDR1 WSHSY, CDR2 SAAADI. The CDR3 nucleotides are TGCGCCAGCAGTGATTCCGGGCTGAGCTATGGCTACACCTTC. It encodes CASSDSGLSYGYTF.

This clonotype has only a few counts. V is TRBV12-3 or TRBV12-4 and J is TRBJ2-5; 8 bases align to TRBD1. The CDR3 runs 12 residues. Trimming cost V 3 bases and J 7 bases; bases outside gene matches: 1. The CDR3 protein is CASSFQGATQYF. The CDR3 nucleotides read TGTGCCAGCAGTTTCCAGGGGGCGACCCAGTACTTC.

This clonotype was picked up many times. V and J are TRBV19 and TRBJ1-2, with 7 nucleotides matching TRBD1. In germline, CDR1 is LNHDA, CDR2 SQIVND (reference sequence). There are 13 residues in the CDR3. The V gene end was trimmed by 6 bases and the J gene end by 6 bases; junction bases not matched to a gene: 7. The CDR3 here is CASRPTGRNGYTF. Here the CDR3 DNA reads TGTGCCAGTAGGCCGACAGGGCGGAATGGCTACACCTTC.

This clonotype has ten or more counts. The rearrangement uses TRBV19 and TRBJ2-5, with no clear D. V shed 4 bases and J shed 0 bases, with 9 bases lying between them. Per the germline V gene, CDR1 is LNHDA and CDR2 is SQIVND (reference sequence). This CDR3 is built from 14 residues. CDR3 nucleotide sequence: TGTGCCAGTAGTACCTGGGCCCACCAAGAGACCCAGTACTTC. Amino acid sequence: CASSTWAHQETQYF.

The table lists this clonotype with a few counts. The rearrangement links TRBV12-3 or TRBV12-4 to TRBJ1-5, with a tentative D call TRBD1 (5 bases). The CDR3 has 14 amino acids. Deletions cut 3 bases from V and 7 bases from J, with 13 bases between. DNA of the CDR3: TGTGCCAGCAGTTTTGGGTCAGGGTCCCAGCCCCAGCATTTT. Its translation is CASSFGSGSQPQHF.

This sequence joins TRBV20-1 and TRBJ1-2; perhaps TRBD1 as D (6 bases). This CDR3 contains 11 residues. Germline values: CDR1 DFQATT, CDR2 SNEGSKA (reference sequence). The V and J ends lost 6 bases and 12 bases respectively, with 17 bases between them. The DNA of the CDR3 is TGCAGTGCGGGGGGGGGCGTAGGAAACACCTTC. Its protein product is CSAGGGVGNTF.

The CDR3 region has the DNA TGCGCCAGCAGCTTTAGCGGGGCGACAGGGAAGAACACTGAAGCTTTCTTT. Translation gives CASSFSGATGKNTEAFF. The J gene is TRBJ1-1, the V gene TRBV5-1; TRBD1 matches 7 bases. V lost 2 bases, J lost 1 base, and 11 bases stayed unmatched. The CDR3 sequence is 17 residues long. CDR1 SGHRS and CDR2 YFSETQ come from the germline V gene. The whole variable domain, remainder taken from reference TRBV5-1 and TRBJ1-1, is KAGVTQTPRYLIKTRGQQVTLSCSPISGHRSVSWYQQTPGQGLQFLFEYFSETQRNKGNFPGRFSGRQFSNSRSEMNVSTLELGDSALYLCASSFSGATGKNTEAFFGQGTRLTVV.

This clonotype has at least ten counts. The genes are TRBV9 and TRBJ1-2; D is unresolved. V was clipped by 0 bases and J by 8 bases, with 8 bases between them. CDR1 and CDR2 from the germline V gene are SGDLS and YYNGEE. The CDR3 extends over 12 amino acids. The CDR3 DNA follows: TGTGCCAGCAGCGTAGGACCTCGGGGCTACACCTTC. Translation gives CASSVGPRGYTF.